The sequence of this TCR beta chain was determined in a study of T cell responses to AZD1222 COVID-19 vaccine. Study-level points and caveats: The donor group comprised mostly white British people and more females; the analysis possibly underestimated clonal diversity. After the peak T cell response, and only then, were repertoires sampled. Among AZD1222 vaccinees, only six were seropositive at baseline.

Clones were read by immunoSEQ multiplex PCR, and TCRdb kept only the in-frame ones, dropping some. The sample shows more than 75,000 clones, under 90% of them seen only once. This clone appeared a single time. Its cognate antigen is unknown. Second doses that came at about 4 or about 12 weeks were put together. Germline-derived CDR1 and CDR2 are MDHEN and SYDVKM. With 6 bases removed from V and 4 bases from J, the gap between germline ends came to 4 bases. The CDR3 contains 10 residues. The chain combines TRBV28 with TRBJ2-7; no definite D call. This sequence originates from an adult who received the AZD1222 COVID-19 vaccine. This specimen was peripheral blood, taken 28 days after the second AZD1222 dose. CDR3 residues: CASRGYEQYF. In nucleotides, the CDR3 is TGTGCCAGCAGGGGGTACGAGCAGTACTTC.